The subject of this entry is one T cell receptor beta chain. No cognate antigen has been identified for it. No much larger clone is present one base from it, and per-base qualities are unavailable. Via the germline V gene, CDR1 is LGHNA and CDR2 YNFKEQ. The germline V and J ends show losses of 4 bases and 5 bases respectively, and no gene match explains 8 bases of the junction. The CDR3 goes from the cysteine to the phenylalanine over 15 residues. Here the CDR3 DNA is all that survives: 45 bases in frame from base 1. The data stem from a study of shared clonotypes between healthy human individuals (dated by TCRdb to the early 2020s). For context, the study as a whole: A couple of women and three men aged 18 to 49 years were included in the cohort. To estimate repertoire size and how much clonotypes are shared between individuals, the study performed deep sequencing of blood TCR repertoires from a few healthy adults. Per donor, leukapheresis produced somewhere between about 0.94 and 9 billion PBMCs. To increase sequencing depth and limit assay-specific biases, TCR repertoire library preparation and sequencing were carried out by different laboratories using diverse techniques. Study-level results and caveats: Only blood was sampled, and tissue TCR repertoires likely differ from those in blood. Based on pairwise subsampling, the degree of clonotype sharing among donors was expected to be affected by sequencing depth. The genetic and exposure-history diversity represented was limited by the small number of donors.

The donors were healthy, HIV-negative adults who had no recently reported acute infections or vaccinations. Every donor was a Caucasian adult residing in Nashville, Tennessee, USA. For unsorted samples, about 90 million PBMCs were counted and genomic DNA was extracted with the QIAamp DNA Blood Mini kit. Blood was obtained by leukapheresis, after which PBMCs were separated by Ficoll-Histopaque density gradient centrifugation and cryopreserved in liquid nitrogen vapor phase. TCR CDR3 regions were amplified from genomic DNA by multiplex PCR using the deep immunoSEQ assay. For each cell subset, the extracted genomic DNA was distributed evenly across all wells of several immunoSEQ 96-well plates, and each plate served as one replicate. For unsorted PBMC, 250 to 300 ng genomic DNA, equal to tens of thousands of T cell genomes, was loaded into each replicate PCR. Genomic DNA from unsorted PBMC was sequenced over ten immunoSEQ deep assay plates. The purified libraries were quantified using a Qubit 3.0 fluorometer, sized with a Bioanalyzer 2100, and then quantified again using the KAPA Library Quantification kit. Every immunoSEQ 96-well plate was sequenced on a separate single-read 150-cycle Illumina NextSeq 550 flow cell. The authors' pipeline ran thus. Because only junctional sequences without quality scores were contained in the immunoSEQ output, filtering matching that applied to full-length reads could not be performed. To assign V/J genes and CDR3, sequences were annotated using PyIR, a Python wrapper for IgBLAST v1.9, with IMGT germline references. Reads were filtered out if the reads had weak V/J assignments (E-value above 1e-6), no CDR3, stop codons, out-of-frame junctions, or ambiguous translated residues. V3J clonotypes were defined as sequences sharing the same inferred V gene, J gene, and CDR3 amino acid sequence. Percentage overlap between repertoires was computed as shared unique clonotypes divided by the size of the smaller repertoire. RTK rarefaction, the Chao1 estimator, and Recon v2.1 estimates of unobserved clonotypes were used to assess repertoire richness. TCRdb provides this immuneACCESS table in a form limited to in-frame rearrangements. Some clones are lacking; in checked studies, under half of them reflect an unresolved V gene, and why the rest are absent is not known. Clonal size and the V and J genes are those of that table, whereas D and trimming came from the DNA. A total of 520,000 or so clones appear in this sample, about four fifths of them only once. The top ten constitute approximately 12% of the sample.

This sequence uses TRBV4-2 and TRBJ2-7; 10 bases in the junction line up with TRBD1. This TCR came from a woman aged 35 to 49 in good health. Some clones in this sample may be carry-over from other donors' samples. Sequenced: PBMCs. The sequenced DNA: TGTGCCAGCAGCCGGGCCGGGACAGGGGCCGACGAGCAGTACTTC. Translated, this gives CASSRAGTGADEQYF.